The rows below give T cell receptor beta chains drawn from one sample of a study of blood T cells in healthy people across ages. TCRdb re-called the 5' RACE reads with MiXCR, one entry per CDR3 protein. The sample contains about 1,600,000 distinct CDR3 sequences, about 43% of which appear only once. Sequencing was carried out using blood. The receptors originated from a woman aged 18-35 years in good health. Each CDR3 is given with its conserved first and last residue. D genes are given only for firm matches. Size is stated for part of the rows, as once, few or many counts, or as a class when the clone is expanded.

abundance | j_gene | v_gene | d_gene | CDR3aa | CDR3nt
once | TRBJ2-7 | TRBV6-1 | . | CASSERHPSSYEQYF | TGTGCCAGCAGTGAAAGACACCCGAGCTCCTACGAGCAGTACTTC
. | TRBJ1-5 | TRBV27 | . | CASSLNEYQPQHF | TGTGCCAGCAGTTTGAACGAATATCAGCCCCAGCATTTT
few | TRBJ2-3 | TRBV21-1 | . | CASRAEVAGPSVVDTQYF | TGTGCCAGCAGGGCGGAAGTAGCGGGGCCAAGCGTCGTAGATACGCAGTATTTT
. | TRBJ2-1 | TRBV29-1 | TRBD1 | CSVDRQGGEQFF | TGCAGCGTTGACCGACAGGGCGGTGAGCAGTTCTTC
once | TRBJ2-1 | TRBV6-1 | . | CASSEYRASSYNEQFF | TGTGCCAGCAGTGAATATCGAGCTAGCTCCTACAATGAGCAGTTCTTC
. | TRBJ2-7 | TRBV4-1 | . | CASSQEPGVSYNEQYF | TGCGCCAGCAGCCAAGAGCCGGGAGTGTCTTACAATGAGCAGTACTTC
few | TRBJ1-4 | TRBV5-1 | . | CASSAEGSTTNEKLFF | TGCGCCAGCTCAGCCGAGGGGTCGACAACTAATGAAAAACTGTTTTTT
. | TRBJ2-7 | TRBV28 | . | CASSYLPLWQYF | TGTGCCAGCAGTTACCTACCGCTTTGGCAGTACTTC
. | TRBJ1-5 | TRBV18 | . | CASSPHRNQPQHF | TGTGCCAGCTCACCCCACAGGAATCAGCCCCAGCATTTT
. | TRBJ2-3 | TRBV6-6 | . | CASSYSSGVLDTQYF | TGTGCCAGCAGTTACTCGTCCGGAGTCCTAGATACGCAGTATTTT